This T cell receptor (beta chain) was found in a study of Ad26.COV2.S vaccination and SARS-CoV-2 variants (TCRdb year 2021). Turning to the overall study: Donors in the vaccine arm were drawn from COV1001, a phase I-IIa trial of Ad26.COV2.S in healthy adults that was multicentre, randomized, double-blind and placebo-controlled. Ad26.COV2.S was administered intramuscularly at a dose of 5x10^10 or 1x10^11 viral particles, either as one shot or as two shots given 56 days apart. The specificity and breadth of SARS-CoV-2-reactive T cell receptors after Ad26.COV2.S vaccination were assessed by TCRbeta repertoire sequencing. A total of approximately 30 samples were included in the TCR-sequenced set, comprising roughly 19 Ad26.COV2.S vaccine recipients, 5 placebo recipients and 8 SARS-CoV-2 convalescent individuals. Participants in the trial were split at random into five groups of five each, receiving low-dose or high-dose Ad26.COV2.S once or twice, or else placebo on both occasions. Throughout the experiments and outcome assessment, investigators stayed blinded to trial group allocation. Study-wide conclusions, independent of this receptor: The study was not powered for comparison of responses between vaccine doses or regimens. After vaccination, spike-specific CD8+ and CD4+ T cell responses were reported to show substantial breadth. Higher spike-specific TCR breadth was observed in Ad26.COV2.S recipients than in placebo recipients (P = 0.0014). The authors noted that total T cell responses may have been underestimated by the TCR breadth and depth analyses. Comparable non-spike TCR breadth was observed between vaccine and placebo recipients, consistent with only spike being contained in the vaccine.

V lost 5 bases and J lost 4 bases; the stretch between them is 14 bases long. There are 14 amino acids in the CDR3, from cysteine to phenylalanine inclusive. The sequence is cut down to CDR3 DNA, 42 bases in frame from base 1. CDR1 is given as PRHDT and CDR2 as FYEKMQ, both from the germline V gene (reference sequence). The immunoSEQ Assay was the method used to sequence TCRbeta CDR3 regions. After extraction, genomic DNA underwent amplification by bias-controlled multiplex PCR, followed by high-throughput sequencing. As for the authors' bioinformatics: To quantify the absolute abundance of every unique TCRbeta CDR3 region, sequences were collapsed and filtered. T cell fraction was estimated by normalizing TCRbeta template counts to usable DNA, which was measured by amplifying reference genes present in all nucleated cells. Repertoire TCRs were annotated as SARS-CoV-2-specific by exact matching of V gene, CDR3 amino acid sequence and J gene to a known reactive TCR set. The reference SARS-CoV-2 TCR set was obtained from MIRA and was filtered for enrichment in COVID-19-positive ImmuneCODE repertoires, whereby public or cross-reactive TCRs were removed. Using the MIRA antigens, annotated TCRs were further analysed by specific ORF or by position within an ORF. Breadth was defined as the number of annotated unique rearrangements divided by the total number of unique productive rearrangements, and depth was defined as the summed frequency of the annotated unique rearrangements. Group comparisons of TCR breadth used two-sided Wilcoxon rank-sum tests. This immuneACCESS table, as held by TCRdb, lists in-frame sequences with V and J called but not all clones. Of the missing ones, under half trace to an unresolved V gene in checked studies; the others have no known cause. V, J and clone size were drawn from that table, and D and trimming were deduced from the DNA. The sample data list 400,000 to 450,000 clones, and about 92% of these were observed just once. The top ten clones comprise over 1.5% of the sample.

The treatment or condition label for this specimen denotes: some 20 received Ad26.COV2.S at low or high dose, single or two shots; a few received placebo; per-sample allocation not given. Repertoires of vaccine and placebo recipients were sequenced from samples collected on day 63 after the first injection. Cohort 1b enrolled about two dozen adults aged 18-55 years at a single site in Boston, USA, between 29 July and 7 August 2020. Ad26.COV2.S consisted of a replication-incompetent adenovirus type 26 vector by which a prefusion-stabilized SARS-CoV-2 spike protein from the original Wuhan strain was expressed. Regarding this clone: Its target antigen remains unknown. No clone much larger than this one lies a single base away; base qualities are absent.

The starting material was peripheral blood, obtained in a trial of Ad26.COV2.S vaccine versus placebo. This receptor chain uses TRBV13 and TRBJ2-5, with a tentative D gene TRBD2 over 5 matching bases. The TCR was taken from a person aged 18 to 59 who received the Ad26.COV2.S COVID-19 vaccine or a placebo. The DNA sequence is given as TGTGCCAGCAGCCCGGGGTGGCCTTCAGAGACCCAGTACTTC. Protein translation: CASSPGWPSETQYF.